These 8 T cell receptor beta chains were sequenced from one sample in a study of CD8 T cells in Susac syndrome (dated by TCRdb to about 2019). Library prep was done by the immunoSEQ multiplex PCR assay. RNA was extracted with the RNeasy kit and roughly 0.5 to 1 ug was reverse transcribed using random hexamers. The public reads were run again by TCRdb, first through fastp at Q25 and then through MiXCR, and only productive beta chains were kept. Each entry is one CDR3 protein sequence, shown with its most common DNA and genes. The sample has hundreds of thousands of distinct CDR3 sequences on record, about 91% of them singletons. 0.18% of the sample belongs to the ten largest clones. Sequenced material: CD8+ T cells from PBMCs. These receptors were taken from a human donor with multiple sclerosis.

The J gene is TRBJ2-6, the V gene TRBV5-1; D possibly corresponds to TRBD2 (6 bases). This CDR3 comprises 19 residues. Germline CDR1 reads SGHRS; CDR2 reads YFSETQ. V was pared by 0 bases and J by 2 bases, with 18 bases between. The CDR3 here is CASSLAVIGEVAGANVLTF. CDR3 sequence (DNA): TGCGCCAGCAGCTTGGCCGTAATAGGGGAGGTAGCTGGGGCCAACGTCCTGACTTTC.

This sequence joins TRBV2 and TRBJ2-2; tentatively, D is TRBD2 (5 bases). CDR1 SNHLY and CDR2 FYNNEI come from the germline V gene. V was pared by 3 bases and J by 1 base, with 21 bases between. This CDR3 contains 19 residues. The CDR3: CASSDASGPARQNTGELFF. CDR3 coding DNA: TGTGCCAGCAGTGATGCGAGCGGTCCTGCGCGCCAGAACACCGGGGAGCTGTTTTTT.

The chain uses TRBV6-2 or TRBV6-3 and TRBJ2-7, with TRBD2 identical over 8 bases. The germline V gene encodes CDR1 MNHEY and CDR2 SVGEGT. CDR3 length equals 13 residues. V lost 8 bases, J lost 3 bases, and 6 bases stayed unmatched. The CDR3 sequence: CASAAGGGYEQYF. CDR3 in DNA: TGTGCCAGCGCGGCGGGAGGTGGCTACGAGCAGTACTTC.

This chain uses TRBV11-2 with TRBJ2-7; D gene ambiguous. The V end was cut by 3 bases, the J end by 3 bases, with 9 bases between. The CDR3 covers 13 residues. Germline V CDR1 and CDR2: SGHAT, FQNNGV. The DNA for the CDR3 is TGTGCCAGCAGCTTTGTCAGCAACTACGAGCAGTACTTC. It codes for CASSFVSNYEQYF.

The chain employs TRBV28 and TRBJ1-1; possibly TRBD1 for D (5 bases). Germline CDR1 and CDR2: MDHEN and SYDVKM. With 8 bases removed from V and 3 bases from J, the gap between germline ends came to 16 bases. CDR3 length: 14 residues. Written as DNA, the CDR3 is TGTGCCAGCGGGGCTCGACGGTGGGACACTGAAGCTTTCTTT. Its translation is CASGARRWDTEAFF.

CDR3 protein: CASSQGPGHYEQYF. The CDR3 DNA is TGCGCCAGCAGCCAGGGGCCAGGACACTACGAGCAGTACTTC. The rearrangement uses TRBV4-1 and TRBJ2-7, with D possibly matching TRBD1 (5 bases). V was cut by 3 bases and J by 3 bases, with 12 bases left in between. Germline-derived CDR1 and CDR2 are MGHRA and YSYEKL. The CDR3 is 14 residues long.

The rearrangement links TRBV7-9 to TRBJ1-2, with 7 bases fitting TRBD1. Germline V CDR1 and CDR2: SEHNR, FQNEAQ (reference sequence). Trimming took 1 base from V and 8 from J; bases not matched to a gene: 13. This CDR3 spans 16 amino acids. The CDR3 DNA is TGTGCCAGCAGCTTAGGTTTCATGGAGGGGGCTACCGGCTACACCTTC. Residues: CASSLGFMEGATGYTF.

V is TRBV5-1 and J is TRBJ2-7, with D possibly being TRBD1 or TRBD2 (5 bases each). The CDR3 extends over 13 amino acids. From germline, CDR1 is SGHRS and CDR2 YFSETQ. V shed 4 bases and J shed 3 bases, with 11 bases lying between them. The CDR3 here is CASSPRGVYEQYF. In DNA form, the CDR3 reads TGCGCCAGCAGCCCGAGGGGCGTCTACGAGCAGTACTTC.